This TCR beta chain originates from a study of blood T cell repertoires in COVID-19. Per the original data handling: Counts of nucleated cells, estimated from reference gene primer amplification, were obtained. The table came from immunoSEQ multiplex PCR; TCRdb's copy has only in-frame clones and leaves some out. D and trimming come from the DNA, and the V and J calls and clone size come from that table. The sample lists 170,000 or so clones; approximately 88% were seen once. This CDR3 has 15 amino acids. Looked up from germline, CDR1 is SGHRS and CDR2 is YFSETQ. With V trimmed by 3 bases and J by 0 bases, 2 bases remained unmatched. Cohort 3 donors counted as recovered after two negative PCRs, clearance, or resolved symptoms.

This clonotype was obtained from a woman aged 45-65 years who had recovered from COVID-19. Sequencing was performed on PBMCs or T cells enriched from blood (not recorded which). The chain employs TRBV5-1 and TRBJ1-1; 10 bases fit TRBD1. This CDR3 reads CASSWTGGMNTEAFF. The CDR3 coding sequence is TGCGCCAGCAGCTGGACAGGGGGGATGAACACTGAAGCTTTCTTT.